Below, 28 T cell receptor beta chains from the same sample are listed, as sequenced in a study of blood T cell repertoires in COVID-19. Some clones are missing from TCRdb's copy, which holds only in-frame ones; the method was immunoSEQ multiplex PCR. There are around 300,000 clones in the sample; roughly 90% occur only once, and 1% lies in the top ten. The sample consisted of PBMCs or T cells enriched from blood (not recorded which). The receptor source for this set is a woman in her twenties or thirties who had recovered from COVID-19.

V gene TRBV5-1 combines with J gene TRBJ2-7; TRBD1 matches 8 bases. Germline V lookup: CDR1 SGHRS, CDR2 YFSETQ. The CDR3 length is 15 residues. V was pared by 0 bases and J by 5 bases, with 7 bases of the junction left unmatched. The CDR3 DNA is TGCGCCAGCAGCTTGGCCAGGGGGCGCGAAGACGAGCAGTACTTC. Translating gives CASSLARGREDEQYF.

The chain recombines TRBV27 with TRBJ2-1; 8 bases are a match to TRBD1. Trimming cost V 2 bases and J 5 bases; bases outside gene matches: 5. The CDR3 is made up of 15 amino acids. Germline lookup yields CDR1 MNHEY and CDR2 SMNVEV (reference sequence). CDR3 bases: TGTGCCAGCAGTTTACGAGACAGGGGCCACAATGAGCAGTTCTTC. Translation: CASSLRDRGHNEQFF.

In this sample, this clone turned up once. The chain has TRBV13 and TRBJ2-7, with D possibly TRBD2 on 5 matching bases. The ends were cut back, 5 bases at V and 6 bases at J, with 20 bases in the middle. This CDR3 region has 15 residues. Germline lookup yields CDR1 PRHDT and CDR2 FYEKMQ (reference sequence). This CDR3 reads CASSLRGSPFSEQYF. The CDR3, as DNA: TGTGCCAGCAGCCTTCGAGGGAGCCCCTTTAGCGAGCAGTACTTC.

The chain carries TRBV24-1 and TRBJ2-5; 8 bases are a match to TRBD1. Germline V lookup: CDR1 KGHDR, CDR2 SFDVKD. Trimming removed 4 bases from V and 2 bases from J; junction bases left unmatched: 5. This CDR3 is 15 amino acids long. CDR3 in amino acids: CATSEGQGSQETQYF. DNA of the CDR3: TGTGCCACCAGTGAAGGACAGGGCTCTCAAGAGACCCAGTACTTC.

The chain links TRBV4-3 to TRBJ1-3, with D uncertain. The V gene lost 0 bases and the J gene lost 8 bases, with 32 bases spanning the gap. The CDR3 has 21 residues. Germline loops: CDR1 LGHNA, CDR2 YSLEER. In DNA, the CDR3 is TGCGCCAGCAGCCAAGAGGATTTTGTGCCCCCCGCGGCCCTTAGTGTCGACACCATATATTTT. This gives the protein CASSQEDFVPPAALSVDTIYF.

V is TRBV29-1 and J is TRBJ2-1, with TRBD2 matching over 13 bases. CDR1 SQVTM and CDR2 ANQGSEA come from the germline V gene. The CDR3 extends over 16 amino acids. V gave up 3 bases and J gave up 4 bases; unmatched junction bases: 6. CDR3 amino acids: CSVDGLAGVQYNEQFF. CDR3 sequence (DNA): TGCAGCGTTGACGGACTAGCGGGAGTCCAGTACAATGAGCAGTTCTTC.

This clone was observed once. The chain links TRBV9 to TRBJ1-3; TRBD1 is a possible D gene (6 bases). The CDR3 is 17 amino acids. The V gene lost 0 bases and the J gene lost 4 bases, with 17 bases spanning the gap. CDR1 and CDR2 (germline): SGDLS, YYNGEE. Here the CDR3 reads CASSVVSSGGVGNTIYF. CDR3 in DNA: TGTGCCAGCAGCGTAGTTTCGTCGGGGGGCGTCGGAAACACCATATATTTT.

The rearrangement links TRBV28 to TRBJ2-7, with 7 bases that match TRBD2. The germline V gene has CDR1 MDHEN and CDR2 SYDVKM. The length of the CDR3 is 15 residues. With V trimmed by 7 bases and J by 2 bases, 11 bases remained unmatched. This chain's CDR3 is CASTPMAGVAYEQYF. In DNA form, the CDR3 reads TGTGCCAGCACACCAATGGCGGGAGTCGCCTACGAGCAGTACTTC.

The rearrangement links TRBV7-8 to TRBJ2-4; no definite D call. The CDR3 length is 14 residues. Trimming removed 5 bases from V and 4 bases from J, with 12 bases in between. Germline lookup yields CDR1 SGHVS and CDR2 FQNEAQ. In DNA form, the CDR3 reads TGTGCCAGCAGCCCCCTCGAGGCTAAAAACATTCAGTACTTC. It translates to CASSPLEAKNIQYF.

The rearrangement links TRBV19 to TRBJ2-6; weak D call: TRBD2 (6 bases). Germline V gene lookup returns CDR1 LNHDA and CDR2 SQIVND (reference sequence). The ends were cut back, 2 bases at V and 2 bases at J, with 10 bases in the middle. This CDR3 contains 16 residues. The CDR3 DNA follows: TGTGCCAGTAGTATAACGGGGACTGCTGGGGCCAACGTCCTGACTTTC. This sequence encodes CASSITGTAGANVLTF.

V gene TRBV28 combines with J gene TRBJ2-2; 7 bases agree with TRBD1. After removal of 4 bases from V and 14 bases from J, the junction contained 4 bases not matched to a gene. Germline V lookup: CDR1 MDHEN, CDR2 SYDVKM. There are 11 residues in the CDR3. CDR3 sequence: CASSYRGDLFF. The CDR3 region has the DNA TGTGCCAGCAGTTACAGGGGCGACCTGTTTTTT.

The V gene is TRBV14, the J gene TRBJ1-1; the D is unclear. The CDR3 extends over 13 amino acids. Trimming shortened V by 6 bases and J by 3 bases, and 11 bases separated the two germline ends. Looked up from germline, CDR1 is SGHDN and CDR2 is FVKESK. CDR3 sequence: CASSGGLDTEAFF. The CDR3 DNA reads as TGTGCCAGCAGTGGAGGGTTGGACACTGAAGCTTTCTTT.

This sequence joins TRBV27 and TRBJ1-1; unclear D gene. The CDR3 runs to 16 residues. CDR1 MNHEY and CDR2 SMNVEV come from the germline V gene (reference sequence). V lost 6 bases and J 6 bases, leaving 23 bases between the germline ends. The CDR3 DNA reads TGTGCCAGCAGGCGCTCGGACTCAATGTCCCTCCCTGAAGCTTTCTTT. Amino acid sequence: CASRRSDSMSLPEAFF.

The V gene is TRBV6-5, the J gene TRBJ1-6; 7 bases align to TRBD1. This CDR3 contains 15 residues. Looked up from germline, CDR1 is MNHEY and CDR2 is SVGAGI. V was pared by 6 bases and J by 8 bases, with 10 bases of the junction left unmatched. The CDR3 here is CASRNRDSGDSPLHF. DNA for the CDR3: TGTGCCAGCAGAAACCGGGACAGCGGAGATTCACCCCTCCACTTT.

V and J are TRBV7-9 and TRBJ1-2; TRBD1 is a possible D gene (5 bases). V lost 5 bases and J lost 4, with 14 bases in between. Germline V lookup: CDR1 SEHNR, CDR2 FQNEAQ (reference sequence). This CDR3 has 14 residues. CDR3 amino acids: CASSPPRDSYGYTF. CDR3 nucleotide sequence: TGTGCCAGCAGCCCCCCTCGTGACAGCTATGGCTACACCTTC.

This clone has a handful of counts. Written as DNA, the CDR3 is TGTGCCAGCAGCCTCCTCGCAGGGGTTAATTCACCCCTCCACTTT. Encoded protein: CASSLLAGVNSPLHF. The rearrangement links TRBV5-8 to TRBJ1-6, with a tentative D call TRBD1 (6 bases). The CDR3 extends over 15 amino acids. The ends were cut back, 4 bases at V and 6 bases at J, with 14 bases in the middle. Germline V gives CDR1 SGHTS, CDR2 YDEGEE.

The CDR3 spells CASSYRQGYNEQFF. The CDR3 DNA reads as TGTGCCAGCAGTTACCGACAGGGTTACAATGAGCAGTTCTTC. This chain joins TRBV6-2 or TRBV6-3 and TRBJ2-1, with TRBD1 matching over 7 bases. The ends lost 2 bases at V and 4 bases at J; junction bases unmatched: 2. Germline CDR1 reads MNHEY; CDR2 reads SVGEGT. The CDR3 loop spans 14 amino acids.

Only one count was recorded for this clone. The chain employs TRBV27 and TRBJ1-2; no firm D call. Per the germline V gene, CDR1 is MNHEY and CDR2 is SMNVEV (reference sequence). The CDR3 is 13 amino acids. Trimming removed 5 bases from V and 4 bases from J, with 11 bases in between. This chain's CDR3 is CASSRSGSYGYTF. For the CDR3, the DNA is TGTGCCAGCAGTCGTTCGGGGTCCTATGGCTACACCTTC.

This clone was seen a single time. CDR3 sequence: CASSLGQVFYEQYF. DNA of the CDR3: TGTGCCAGCAGCTTGGGACAGGTATTTTACGAGCAGTACTTC. The rearrangement joins TRBV5-8 to TRBJ2-7, with a weak D call TRBD1 (6 bases). Germline V gives CDR1 SGHTS, CDR2 YDEGEE. V was trimmed by 0 bases and J by 4 bases, leaving 11 bases between them. The CDR3 extends over 14 amino acids.

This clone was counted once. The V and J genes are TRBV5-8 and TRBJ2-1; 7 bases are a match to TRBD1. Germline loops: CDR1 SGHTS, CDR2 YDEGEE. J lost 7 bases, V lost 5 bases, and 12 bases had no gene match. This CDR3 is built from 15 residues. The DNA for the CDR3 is TGTGCCAGCAGTCCCAACAGGGGCAGTGGGAATGAGCAGTTCTTC. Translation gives CASSPNRGSGNEQFF.

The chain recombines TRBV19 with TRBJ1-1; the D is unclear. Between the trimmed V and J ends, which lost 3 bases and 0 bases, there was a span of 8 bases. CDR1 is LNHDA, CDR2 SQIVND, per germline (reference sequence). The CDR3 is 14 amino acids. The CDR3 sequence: CASSIGAMNTEAFF. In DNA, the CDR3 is TGTGCCAGTAGTATCGGAGCCATGAACACTGAAGCTTTCTTT.

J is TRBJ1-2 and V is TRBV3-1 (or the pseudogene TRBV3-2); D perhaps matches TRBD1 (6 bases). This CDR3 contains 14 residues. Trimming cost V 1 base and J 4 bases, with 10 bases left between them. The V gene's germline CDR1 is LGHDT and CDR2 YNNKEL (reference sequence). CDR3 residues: CASSQGGHLYGYTF. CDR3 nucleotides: TGTGCCAGCAGCCAAGGGGGACACCTCTATGGCTACACCTTC.

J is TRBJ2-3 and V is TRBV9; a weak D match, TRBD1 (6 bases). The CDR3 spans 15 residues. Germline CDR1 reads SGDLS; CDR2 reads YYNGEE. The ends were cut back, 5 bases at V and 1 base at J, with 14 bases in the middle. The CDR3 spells CASSDNRDGTDTQYF. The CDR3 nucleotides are TGTGCCAGCAGTGACAACAGGGACGGCACAGATACGCAGTATTTT.

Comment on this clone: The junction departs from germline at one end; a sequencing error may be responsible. The CDR3 DNA reads TGTGCCAGCAGGGACGGGGGAACAGGTACGCAGTATTTT. This translates into CASRDGGTGTQYF. The chain couples TRBV25-1 to TRBJ2-3; D may be TRBD2 (6 bases). The germline CDR1 and CDR2 sequences are MGHDK and SYGVNS. The CDR3 contains 13 residues. Based on the CDR3 plus reference TRBV25-1 and TRBJ2-3, the full variable domain is EADIYQTPRYLVIGTGKKITLECSQTMGHDKMYWYQQDPGMELHLIHYSYGVNSTEKGDLSSESTVSRIRTEHFPLTLESARPSHTSQYLCASRDGGTGTQYFGPGTRLTVL.

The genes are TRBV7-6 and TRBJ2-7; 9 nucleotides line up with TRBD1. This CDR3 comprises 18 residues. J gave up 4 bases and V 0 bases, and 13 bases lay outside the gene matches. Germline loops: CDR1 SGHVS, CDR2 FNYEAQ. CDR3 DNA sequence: TGTGCCAGCAGCTTAGCGTCCGGGACAGGGTATTTCTCGTACGAGCAGTACTTC. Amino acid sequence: CASSLASGTGYFSYEQYF.

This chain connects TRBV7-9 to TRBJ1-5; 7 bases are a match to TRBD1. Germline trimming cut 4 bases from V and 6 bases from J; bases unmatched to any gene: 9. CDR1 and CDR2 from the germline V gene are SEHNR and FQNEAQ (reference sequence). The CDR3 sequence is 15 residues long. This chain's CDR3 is CASSSGTAGFQPQHF. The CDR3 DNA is TGTGCCAGCAGCTCCGGGACAGCAGGGTTTCAGCCCCAGCATTTT.

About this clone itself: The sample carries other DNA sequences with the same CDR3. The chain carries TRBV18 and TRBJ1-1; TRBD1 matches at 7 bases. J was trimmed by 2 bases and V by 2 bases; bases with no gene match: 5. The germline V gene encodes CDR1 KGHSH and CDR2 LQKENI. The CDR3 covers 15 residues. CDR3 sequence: CASSPNRGRNTEAFF. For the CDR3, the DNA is TGTGCCAGCTCACCAAACAGGGGTAGAAACACTGAAGCTTTCTTT.

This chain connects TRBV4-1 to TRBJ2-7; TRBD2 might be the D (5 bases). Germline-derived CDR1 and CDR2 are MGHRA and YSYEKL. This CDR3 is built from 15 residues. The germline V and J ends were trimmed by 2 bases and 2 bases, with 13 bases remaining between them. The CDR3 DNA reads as TGCGCCAGCAGCCAAATACGGACTGGGCCCTACGAGCAGTACTTC. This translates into CASSQIRTGPYEQYF.